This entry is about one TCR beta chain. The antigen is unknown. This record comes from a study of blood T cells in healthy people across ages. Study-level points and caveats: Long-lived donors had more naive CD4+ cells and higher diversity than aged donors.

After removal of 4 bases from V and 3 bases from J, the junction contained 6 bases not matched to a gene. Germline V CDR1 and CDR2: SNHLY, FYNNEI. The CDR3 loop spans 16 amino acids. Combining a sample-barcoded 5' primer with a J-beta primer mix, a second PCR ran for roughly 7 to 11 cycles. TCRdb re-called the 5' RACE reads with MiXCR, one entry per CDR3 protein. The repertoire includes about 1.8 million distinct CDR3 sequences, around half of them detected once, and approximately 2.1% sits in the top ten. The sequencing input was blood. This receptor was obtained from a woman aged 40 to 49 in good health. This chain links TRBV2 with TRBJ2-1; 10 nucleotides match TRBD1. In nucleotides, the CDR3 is TGTGCCAGCAGTGCGAGACAGGGGGCCCGCTACAATGAGCAGTTCTTC. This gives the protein CASSARQGARYNEQFF.